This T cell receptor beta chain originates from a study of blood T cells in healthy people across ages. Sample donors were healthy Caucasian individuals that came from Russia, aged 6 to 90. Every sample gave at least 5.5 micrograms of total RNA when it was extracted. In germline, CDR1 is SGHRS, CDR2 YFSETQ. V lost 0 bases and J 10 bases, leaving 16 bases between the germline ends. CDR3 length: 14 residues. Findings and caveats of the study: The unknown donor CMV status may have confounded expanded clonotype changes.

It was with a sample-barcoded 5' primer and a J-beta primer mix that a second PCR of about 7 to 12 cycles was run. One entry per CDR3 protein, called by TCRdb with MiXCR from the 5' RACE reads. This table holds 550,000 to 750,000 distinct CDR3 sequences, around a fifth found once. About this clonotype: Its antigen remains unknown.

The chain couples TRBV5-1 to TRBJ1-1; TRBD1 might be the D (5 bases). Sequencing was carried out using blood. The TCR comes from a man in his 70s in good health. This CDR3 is CASSLGSGWAAAFF. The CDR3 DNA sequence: TGCGCCAGCAGCTTGGGGTCAGGGTGGGCTGCAGCTTTCTTT.